Listed here is a single T cell receptor (beta chain). No antigen is known for it. This sample was taken from a study of cytomegalovirus exposure and HLA in healthy donors. Study-wide results and caveats: Investigators reported 150 to 200 TCR beta chains as tied to cytomegalovirus. A likely sequencing artifact accounted for one observed cluster of highly shared sequence variants.

V trimming: 5 bases; J trimming: 5 bases; junction bases outside the gene matches: 6. This CDR3 contains 14 residues. Per the germline V gene, CDR1 is MNHEY and CDR2 is SMNVEV (reference sequence). The PCR used 60 Vbeta and 13 Jbeta primers. The assay was immunoSEQ multiplex PCR, and TCRdb's table has in-frame clones only and misses some. The data contain around 150,000 clones, around four fifths of them singletons. The clonotype comes from a girl aged 2 to 9 in good health and CMV-seropositive. V usage is TRBV27 and J usage is TRBJ2-1, with 7 positions matching TRBD2. The source material was PBMCs. The CDR3 DNA reads TGTGCCAGCAGTATAGGCGGGAGAAACAATGAGCAGTTCTTC. Translation gives CASSIGGRNNEQFF.